This T cell receptor (beta chain) was captured in a study of post-analysis software for immune sequencing data. The overall study: Several disease courses (relapsing-remitting, secondary progressive and progressive-relapsing) of multiple sclerosis were included.

Unique molecular identifiers tagged the TCR beta cDNA libraries. T cells numbering roughly 0.9 to 10 million yielded cDNA molecules that totaled about 500,000. TCRdb analysed the PCR reads with MiXCR anew, one entry per CDR3 protein. The repertoire includes approximately 400,000 distinct CDR3 sequences, roughly 36% of them detected once, and roughly an eighth sits in the top ten. Findings and caveats of the study: TRBV5-6, TRBV5-1 and TRBV20-1 belonged to a set of about five TRBV segments that were more frequent in patients than controls. The normalized Chao1 diversity of multiple sclerosis patients was significantly lower than that of controls. Strong co-clustering by F measure was evident for samples that had been prepared in the same batch.

Comment on this clonotype: Its antigen is unknown.

The CDR3 is 16 residues long. V was trimmed by 2 bases and J by 0 bases, leaving 11 bases between them. Looked up from germline, CDR1 is MGHDK and CDR2 is SYGVNS. What was sequenced was blood. The sequence was collected from a girl aged 10 to 17 with multiple sclerosis. V and J are TRBV25-1 and TRBJ2-4, with D maybe TRBD2 (6 bases). The CDR3 sequence: CASSEGGTLAKNIQYF. In DNA, the CDR3 is TGTGCCAGCAGTGAAGGAGGGACCTTAGCCAAAAACATTCAGTACTTC.